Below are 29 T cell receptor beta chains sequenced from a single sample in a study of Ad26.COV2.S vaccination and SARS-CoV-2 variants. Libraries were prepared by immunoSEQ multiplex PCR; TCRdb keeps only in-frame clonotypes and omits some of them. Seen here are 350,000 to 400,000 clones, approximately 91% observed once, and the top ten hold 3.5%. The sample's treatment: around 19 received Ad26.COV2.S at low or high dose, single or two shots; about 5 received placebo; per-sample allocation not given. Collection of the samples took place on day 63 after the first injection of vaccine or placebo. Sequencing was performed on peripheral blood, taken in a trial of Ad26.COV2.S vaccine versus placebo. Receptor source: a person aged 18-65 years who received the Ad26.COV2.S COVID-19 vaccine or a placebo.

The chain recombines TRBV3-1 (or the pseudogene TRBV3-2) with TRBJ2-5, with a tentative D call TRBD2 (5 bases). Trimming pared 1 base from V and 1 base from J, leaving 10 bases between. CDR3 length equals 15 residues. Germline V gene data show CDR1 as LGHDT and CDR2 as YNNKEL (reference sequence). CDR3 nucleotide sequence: TGTGCCAGCAGCCAAGTTGACGGGGTCCAAGAGACCCAGTACTTC. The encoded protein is CASSQVDGVQETQYF.

The CDR3 spells CASNREQGGGYTF. The CDR3 bases are TGTGCCAGCAACCGGGAACAGGGAGGTGGCTACACCTTC. The chain uses TRBV2 and TRBJ1-2, with D possibly TRBD1 on 6 matching bases. Trimming shortened V by 7 bases and J by 7 bases, and 16 bases separated the two germline ends. Per the germline V gene, CDR1 is SNHLY and CDR2 is FYNNEI. The CDR3 totals 13 residues.

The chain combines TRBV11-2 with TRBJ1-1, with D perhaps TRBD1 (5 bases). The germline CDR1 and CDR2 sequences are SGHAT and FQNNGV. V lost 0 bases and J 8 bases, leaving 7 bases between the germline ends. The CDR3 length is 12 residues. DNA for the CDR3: TGTGCCAGCAGCTTAGATGACAGAGAAGCTTTCTTT. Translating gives CASSLDDREAFF.

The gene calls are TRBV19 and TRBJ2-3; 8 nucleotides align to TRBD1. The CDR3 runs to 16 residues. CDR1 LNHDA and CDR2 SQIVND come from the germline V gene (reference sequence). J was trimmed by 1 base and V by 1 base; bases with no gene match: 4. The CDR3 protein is CASSIGGTGGTDTQYF. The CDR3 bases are TGTGCCAGTAGTATAGGGGGGACAGGCGGCACAGATACGCAGTATTTT.

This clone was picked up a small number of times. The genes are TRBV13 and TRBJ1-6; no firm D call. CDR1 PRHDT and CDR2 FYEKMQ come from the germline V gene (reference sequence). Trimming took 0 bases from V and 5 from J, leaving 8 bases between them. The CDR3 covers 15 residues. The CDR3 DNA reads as TGTGCCAGCAGCTTAGGGACGGGGAATAATTCACCCCTCCACTTT. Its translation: CASSLGTGNNSPLHF.

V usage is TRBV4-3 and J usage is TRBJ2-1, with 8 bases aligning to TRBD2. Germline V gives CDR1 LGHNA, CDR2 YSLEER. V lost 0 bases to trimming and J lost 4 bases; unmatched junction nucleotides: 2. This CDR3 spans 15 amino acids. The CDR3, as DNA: TGCGCCAGCAGCCAAGAGCGGGGGGATTACAATGAGCAGTTCTTC. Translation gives CASSQERGDYNEQFF.

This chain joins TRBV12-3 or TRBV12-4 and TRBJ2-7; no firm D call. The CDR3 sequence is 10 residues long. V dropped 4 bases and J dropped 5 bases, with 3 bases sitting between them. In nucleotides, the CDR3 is TGTGCCAGCAGTTACCACGAGCAGTACTTC. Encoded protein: CASSYHEQYF.

The CDR3 DNA reads as TGTGCCTGGACGAGGGGGGAGTTTTATGGCTACACCTTC. It is translated as CAWTRGEFYGYTF. V is TRBV30 and J is TRBJ1-2; TRBD1 might be the D (6 bases). The V end lost 4 bases, the J end lost 5 bases, and 14 bases lay between the germline ends. Germline CDR1 and CDR2: GTSNPN and SVGIG (reference sequence). The CDR3 has 13 residues.

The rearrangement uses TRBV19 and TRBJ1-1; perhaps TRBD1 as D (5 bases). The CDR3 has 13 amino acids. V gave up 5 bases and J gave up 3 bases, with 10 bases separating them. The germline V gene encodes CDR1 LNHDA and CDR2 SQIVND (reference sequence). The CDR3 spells CASSSWGYTEAFF. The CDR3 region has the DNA TGTGCCAGTAGTTCGTGGGGGTACACTGAAGCTTTCTTT. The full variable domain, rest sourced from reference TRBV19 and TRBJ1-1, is DGGITQSPKYLFRKEGQNVTLSCEQNLNHDAMYWYRQDPGQGLRLIYYSQIVNDFQKGDIAEGYSVSREKKESFPLTVTSAQKNPTAFYLCASSSWGYTEAFFGQGTRLTVV.

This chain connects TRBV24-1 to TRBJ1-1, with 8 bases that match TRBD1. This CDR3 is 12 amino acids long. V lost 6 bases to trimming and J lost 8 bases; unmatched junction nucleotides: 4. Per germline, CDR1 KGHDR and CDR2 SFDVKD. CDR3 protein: CATSSDREEAFF. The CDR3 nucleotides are TGTGCCACCAGTTCGGACAGGGAAGAAGCTTTCTTT.

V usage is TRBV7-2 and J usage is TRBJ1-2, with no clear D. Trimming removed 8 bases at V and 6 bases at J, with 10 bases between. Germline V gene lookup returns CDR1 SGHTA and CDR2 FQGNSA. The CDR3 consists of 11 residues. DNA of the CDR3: TGTGCCAGCTCCTGGGTTCATGGCTACACCTTC. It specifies CASSWVHGYTF.

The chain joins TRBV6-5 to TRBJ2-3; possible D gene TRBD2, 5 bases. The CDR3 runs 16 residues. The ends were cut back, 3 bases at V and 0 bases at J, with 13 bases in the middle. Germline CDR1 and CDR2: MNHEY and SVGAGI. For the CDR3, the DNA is TGTGCCAGCAGTTATGGGAGTGGGGTTAGCACAGATACGCAGTATTTT. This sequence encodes CASSYGSGVSTDTQYF.

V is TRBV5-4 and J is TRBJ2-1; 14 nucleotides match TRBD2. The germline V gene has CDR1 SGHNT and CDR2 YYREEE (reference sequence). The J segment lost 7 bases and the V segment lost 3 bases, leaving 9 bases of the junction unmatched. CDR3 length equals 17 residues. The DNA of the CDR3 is TGTGCCAGCAGCTGGGGGACTAGCGGGGGCACTATGAATGAGCAGTTCTTC. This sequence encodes CASSWGTSGGTMNEQFF.

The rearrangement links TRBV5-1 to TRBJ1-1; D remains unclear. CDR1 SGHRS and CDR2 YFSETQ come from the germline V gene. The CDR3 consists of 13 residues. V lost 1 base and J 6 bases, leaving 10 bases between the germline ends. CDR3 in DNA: TGCGCCAGCAGCTTGAGTGATAACGCTGAAGCTTTCTTT. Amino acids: CASSLSDNAEAFF.

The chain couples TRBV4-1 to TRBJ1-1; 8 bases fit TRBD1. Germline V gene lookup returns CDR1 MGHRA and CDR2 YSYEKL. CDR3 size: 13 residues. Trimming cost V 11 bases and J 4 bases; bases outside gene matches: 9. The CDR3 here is CACRAGQATEAFF. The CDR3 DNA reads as TGCGCCTGTCGGGCGGGACAGGCCACTGAAGCTTTCTTT.

This chain's CDR3 is CASSYGAEAFF. The CDR3 DNA follows: TGTGCCAGCAGTTACGGTGCTGAAGCTTTCTTT. The gene calls are TRBV6-5 and TRBJ1-1; D is ambiguous. V was shortened by 2 bases and J by 6 bases, with 4 bases between the two germline ends. Germline V gene sequence: CDR1 MNHEY, CDR2 SVGAGI. The CDR3 has 11 amino acids.

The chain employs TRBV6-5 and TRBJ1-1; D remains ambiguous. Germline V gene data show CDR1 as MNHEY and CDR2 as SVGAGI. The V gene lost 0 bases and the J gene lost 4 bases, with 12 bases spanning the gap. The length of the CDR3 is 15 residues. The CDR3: CASSYSEGLGTEAFF. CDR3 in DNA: TGTGCCAGCAGTTACTCGGAAGGCCTGGGCACTGAAGCTTTCTTT.

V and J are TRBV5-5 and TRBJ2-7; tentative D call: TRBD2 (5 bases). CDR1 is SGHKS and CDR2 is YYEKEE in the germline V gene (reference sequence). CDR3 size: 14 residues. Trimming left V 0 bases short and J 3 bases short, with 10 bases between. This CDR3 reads CASSLAPGVYEQYF. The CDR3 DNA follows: TGTGCCAGCAGCTTGGCCCCCGGGGTCTACGAGCAGTACTTC.

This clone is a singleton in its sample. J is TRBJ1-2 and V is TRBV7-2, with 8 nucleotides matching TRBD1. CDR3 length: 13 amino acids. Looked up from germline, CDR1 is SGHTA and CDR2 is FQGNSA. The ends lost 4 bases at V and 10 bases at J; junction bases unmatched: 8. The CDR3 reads CASSYLGQGLYTF. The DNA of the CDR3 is TGTGCCAGCAGCTACCTCGGACAGGGTCTCTACACCTTC.

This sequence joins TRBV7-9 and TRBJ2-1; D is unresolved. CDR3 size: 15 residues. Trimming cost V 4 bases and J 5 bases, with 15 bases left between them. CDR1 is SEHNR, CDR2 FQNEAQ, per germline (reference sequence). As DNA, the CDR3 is TGTGCCAGCAGCTCCCTGCCGGCGGTCAACAATGAGCAGTTCTTC. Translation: CASSSLPAVNNEQFF. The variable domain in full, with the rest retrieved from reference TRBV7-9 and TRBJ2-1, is DTGVSQNPRHKITKRGQNVTFRCDPISEHNRLYWYRQTLGQGPEFLTYFQNEAQLEKSRLLSDRFSAERPKGSFSTLEIQRTEQGDSAMYLCASSSLPAVNNEQFFGPGTRLTVL.

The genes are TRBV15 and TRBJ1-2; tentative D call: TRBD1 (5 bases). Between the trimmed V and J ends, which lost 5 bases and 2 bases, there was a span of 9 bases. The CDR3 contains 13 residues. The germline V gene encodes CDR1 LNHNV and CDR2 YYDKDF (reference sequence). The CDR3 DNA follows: TGTGCCACCAGCCCCGCAGGGAACTATGGCTACACCTTC. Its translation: CATSPAGNYGYTF.

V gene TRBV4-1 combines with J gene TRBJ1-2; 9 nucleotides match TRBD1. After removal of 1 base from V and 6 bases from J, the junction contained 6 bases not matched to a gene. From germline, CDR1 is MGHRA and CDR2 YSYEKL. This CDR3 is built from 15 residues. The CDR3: CASSQALDRGNGYTF. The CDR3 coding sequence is TGCGCCAGCAGCCAAGCCCTGGACAGGGGAAATGGCTACACCTTC.

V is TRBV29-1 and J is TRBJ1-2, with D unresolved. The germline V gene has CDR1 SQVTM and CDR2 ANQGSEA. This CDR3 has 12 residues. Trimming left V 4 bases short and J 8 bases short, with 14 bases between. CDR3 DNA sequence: TGCAGCGTTGCCACCGGAGAAAAAGGCTACACCTTC. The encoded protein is CSVATGEKGYTF.

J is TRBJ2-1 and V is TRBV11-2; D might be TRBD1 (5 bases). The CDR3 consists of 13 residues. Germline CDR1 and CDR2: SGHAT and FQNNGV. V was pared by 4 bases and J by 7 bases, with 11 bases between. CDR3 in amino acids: CASSSLRQNEQFF. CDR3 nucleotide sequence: TGTGCCAGCAGCTCCCTGAGACAGAATGAGCAGTTCTTC.

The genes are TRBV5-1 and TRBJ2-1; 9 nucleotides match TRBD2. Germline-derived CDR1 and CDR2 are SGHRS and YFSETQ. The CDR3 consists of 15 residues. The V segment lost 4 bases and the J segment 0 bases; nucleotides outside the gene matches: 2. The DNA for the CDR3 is TGCGCCAGCAGCACGGGACTAGCCTCCTACAATGAGCAGTTCTTC. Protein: CASSTGLASYNEQFF.

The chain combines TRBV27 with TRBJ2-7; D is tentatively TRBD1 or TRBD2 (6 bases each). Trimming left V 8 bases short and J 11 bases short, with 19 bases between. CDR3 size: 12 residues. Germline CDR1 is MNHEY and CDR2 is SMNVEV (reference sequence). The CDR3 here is CASSPRSGDKYF. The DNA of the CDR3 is TGTGCCAGCTCCCCAAGGTCGGGGGACAAGTACTTC.

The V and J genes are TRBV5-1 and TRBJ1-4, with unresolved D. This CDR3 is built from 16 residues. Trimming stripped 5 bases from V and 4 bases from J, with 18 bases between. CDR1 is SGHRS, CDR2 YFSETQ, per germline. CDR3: CASSRTRAEINEKLFF. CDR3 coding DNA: TGCGCCAGCAGTCGGACTCGCGCGGAGATTAATGAAAAACTGTTTTTT.

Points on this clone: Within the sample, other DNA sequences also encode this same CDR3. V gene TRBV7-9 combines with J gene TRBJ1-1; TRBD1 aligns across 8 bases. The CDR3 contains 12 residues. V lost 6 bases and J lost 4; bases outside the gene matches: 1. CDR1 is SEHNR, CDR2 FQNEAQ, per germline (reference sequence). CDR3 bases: TGTGCCAGCAGTACAGGGGGCACTGAAGCTTTCTTT. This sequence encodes CASSTGGTEAFF. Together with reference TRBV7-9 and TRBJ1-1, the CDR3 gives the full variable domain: DTGVSQNPRHKITKRGQNVTFRCDPISEHNRLYWYRQTLGQGPEFLTYFQNEAQLEKSRLLSDRFSAERPKGSFSTLEIQRTEQGDSAMYLCASSTGGTEAFFGQGTRLTVV.

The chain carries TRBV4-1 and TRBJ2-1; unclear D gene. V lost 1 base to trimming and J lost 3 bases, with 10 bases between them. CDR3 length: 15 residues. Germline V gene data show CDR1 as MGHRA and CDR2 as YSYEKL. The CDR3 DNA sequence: TGCGCCAGCAGCCAAGTTCTTTTGATCTACAATGAGCAGTTCTTC. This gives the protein CASSQVLLIYNEQFF.